This entry lists 23 T cell receptor beta chains sequenced from one sample in a study of OX40 agonist ivuxolimab in advanced cancers. Method: immunoSEQ multiplex PCR; TCRdb's copy keeps in-frame clones and lacks some. The sample has just over 80,000 clones, about nine tenths seen once. Here the sequenced sample was CD4+ or CD8+ T cells sorted from blood, taken in a trial of the OX40 agonist ivuxolimab. The receptor set was obtained from an adult with an advanced solid tumor such as melanoma, head and neck, liver or kidney cancer.

The chain joins TRBV18 to TRBJ1-1; D perhaps matches TRBD1 (5 bases). This CDR3 contains 14 residues. Trimming cost V 3 bases and J 3 bases, with 11 bases left between them. Germline V CDR1 and CDR2: KGHSH, LQKENI. This CDR3 is CASSPGSGDTEAFF. The CDR3 DNA reads as TGTGCCAGCTCACCGGGGTCGGGGGACACTGAAGCTTTCTTT. Variable domain in full (rest from reference TRBV18 and TRBJ1-1): NAGVMQNPRHLVRRRGQEARLRCSPMKGHSHVYWYRQLPEEGLKFMVYLQKENIIDESGMPKERFSAEFPKEGPSILRIQQVVRGDSAAYFCASSPGSGDTEAFFGQGTRLTVV.

This chain connects TRBV7-9 to TRBJ1-2; the D is unclear. The CDR3 has 12 residues. Trimming removed 2 bases from V and 1 base from J, with 2 bases in between. Germline CDR1 reads SEHNR; CDR2 reads FQNEAQ (reference sequence). The CDR3 DNA reads TGTGCCAGCAGCTTAATTAACTATGGCTACACCTTC. It encodes CASSLINYGYTF.

DNA for the CDR3: TGTGCCTGGAGTACCGGGACAGCCGTCGAGACCCAGTACTTC. Translating gives CAWSTGTAVETQYF. This rearrangement joins TRBV30 to TRBJ2-5; TRBD1 aligns across 7 bases. V lost 2 bases and J lost 5; bases outside the gene matches: 8. The germline V gene has CDR1 GTSNPN and CDR2 SVGIG (reference sequence). This CDR3 is 14 amino acids long. Variable domain in full (rest from reference TRBV30 and TRBJ2-5): SQTIHQWPATLVQPVGSPLSLECTVEGTSNPNLYWYRQAAGRGLQLLFYSVGIGQISSEVPQNLSASRPQDRQFILSSKKLLLSDSGFYLCAWSTGTAVETQYFGPGTRLLVL.

This chain uses TRBV7-2 with TRBJ1-1; D ambiguous. The CDR3 runs 15 residues. Germline CDR1 and CDR2: SGHTA and FQGNSA. V was cut by 1 base and J by 2 bases, with 11 bases left in between. CDR3 loop: CASSLGSQLNTEAFF. CDR3 sequence (DNA): TGTGCCAGCAGCTTAGGTTCCCAGTTAAACACTGAAGCTTTCTTT. Full variable domain (rest looked up from reference TRBV7-2 and TRBJ1-1): GAGVSQSPSNKVTEKGKDVELRCDPISGHTALYWYRQSLGQGLEFLIYFQGNSAPDKSGLPSDRFSAERTGGSVSTLTIQRTQQEDSAVYLCASSLGSQLNTEAFFGQGTRLTVV.

This clone was observed a single time. CDR3 protein: CASSVGQNSGANVLTF. As DNA, the CDR3 is TGTGCCAGCAGCGTCGGACAGAACTCTGGGGCCAACGTCCTGACTTTC. V is TRBV7-3 and J is TRBJ2-6; a weak D match, TRBD1 (6 bases). The V end lost 5 bases, the J end lost 0 bases, and 11 bases lay between the germline ends. The CDR3 runs to 16 residues. CDR1 is SGHTA, CDR2 FQGTGA, per germline.

The chain joins TRBV28 to TRBJ1-2, with 9 bases that match TRBD1. Trimming at V came to 3 bases and at J to 3 bases, leaving 5 bases not matched to a gene. The CDR3 has 15 residues. Germline V gene lookup returns CDR1 MDHEN and CDR2 SYDVKM. DNA for the CDR3: TGTGCCAGCAGTTTTAACAGGGGGCAGGACTATGGCTACACCTTC. Translated, it gives CASSFNRGQDYGYTF.

This chain joins TRBV5-1 and TRBJ2-5; 7 bases fit TRBD1. V trimming: 5 bases; J trimming: 2 bases; junction bases outside the gene matches: 9. CDR1 and CDR2 from the germline V gene are SGHRS and YFSETQ. There are 15 residues in the CDR3. In DNA form, the CDR3 reads TGCGCCAGCAGACGAGGGACAGTTTTACAAGAGACCCAGTACTTC. Its protein is CASRRGTVLQETQYF.

The rearrangement links TRBV5-1 to TRBJ2-5; D may be TRBD1 (8 bases). Germline-derived CDR1 and CDR2 are SGHRS and YFSETQ. This CDR3 has 15 amino acids. Trimming removed 2 bases from V and 5 bases from J, with 16 bases in between. The CDR3 protein is CASSFGQGGRETQYF. Here the CDR3 DNA reads TGCGCCAGCAGCTTCGGACAGGGAGGGAGGGAGACCCAGTACTTC.

This clone has a single count. V usage is TRBV7-2 and J usage is TRBJ2-2, with D possibly being TRBD1 or TRBD2 (5 bases each). CDR3 size: 13 residues. CDR1 is SGHTA and CDR2 is FQGNSA in the germline V gene. The V end lost 5 bases, the J end lost 7 bases, and 11 bases lay between the germline ends. The CDR3 spells CASSPQRGGELFF. Here the CDR3 DNA reads TGTGCCAGCAGCCCCCAGAGGGGCGGGGAGCTGTTTTTT.

The chain joins TRBV6-8 to TRBJ1-1; D may be TRBD1 (5 bases). This CDR3 region has 16 residues. Trimming stripped 2 bases from V and 1 base from J, with 14 bases between. Germline-derived CDR1 and CDR2 are MNHGY and SAAAGT. CDR3 nucleotides: TGTGCCAGCAGTTACAAATCGGGACTGGGGAACACTGAAGCTTTCTTT. The encoded protein is CASSYKSGLGNTEAFF.

The V gene is TRBV19, the J gene TRBJ2-4; D perhaps matches TRBD2 (5 bases). The CDR3 length is 13 residues. Per germline, CDR1 LNHDA and CDR2 SQIVND (reference sequence). V dropped 11 bases and J dropped 4 bases, with 15 bases sitting between them. CDR3 DNA sequence: TGTGCCTCGCAGGAAAGAGGGAAAAACATTCAGTACTTC. Translating gives CASQERGKNIQYF.

The V gene is TRBV6-5, the J gene TRBJ1-1; D remains ambiguous. V was pared by 0 bases and J by 11 bases, with 16 bases between. Germline V gives CDR1 MNHEY, CDR2 SVGAGI. This CDR3 comprises 14 residues. This CDR3 reads CASSYSSGPSGAFF. The CDR3 nucleotides read TGTGCCAGCAGTTACTCAAGCGGACCGAGCGGGGCTTTCTTT.

This chain links TRBV13 with TRBJ2-3; D is unclear. The germline CDR1 and CDR2 sequences are PRHDT and FYEKMQ (reference sequence). CDR3 length equals 15 residues. The V end was cut by 5 bases, the J end by 3 bases, with 15 bases between. CDR3 residues: CASSRRVRTTDTQYF. CDR3 coding DNA: TGTGCCAGCAGCCGTAGAGTCAGGACGACAGATACGCAGTATTTT.

The chain uses TRBV7-2 and TRBJ2-1; no reliable D call. This CDR3 has 13 residues. CDR1 and CDR2 (germline): SGHTA, FQGNSA. V was clipped by 4 bases and J by 5 bases, with 9 bases between them. CDR3 nucleotides: TGTGCCAGCAGCTACCGACACCACAATGAGCAGTTCTTC. This translates into CASSYRHHNEQFF.

This clone came up a few times. V usage is TRBV6-1 and J usage is TRBJ2-7, with 7 bases aligning to TRBD2. Germline V gene lookup returns CDR1 MNHNS and CDR2 SASEGT. CDR3 size: 16 residues. Trimming took 3 bases from V and 2 from J; bases not matched to a gene: 10. The CDR3: CASSEQGSGSPYEQYF. CDR3 in DNA: TGTGCCAGCAGTGAGCAGGGTAGCGGGTCTCCCTACGAGCAGTACTTC.

CDR3 nucleotide sequence: TGTGCCAGTAGTACCACAGGGGTTTACAATGAGCAGTTCTTC. It codes for CASSTTGVYNEQFF. The chain employs TRBV19 and TRBJ2-1, with 7 nucleotides matching TRBD1. The V segment lost 4 bases and the J segment 4 bases; nucleotides outside the gene matches: 4. CDR1 and CDR2 from the germline V gene are LNHDA and SQIVND (reference sequence). The length of the CDR3 is 14 residues.

The chain recombines TRBV5-1 with TRBJ2-3, with D perhaps matching TRBD2 (5 bases). V was shortened by 3 bases and J by 6 bases, with 14 bases between the two germline ends. This CDR3 contains 14 residues. Per the germline V gene, CDR1 is SGHRS and CDR2 is YFSETQ. CDR3 amino acids: CASSYREGWDTQYF. As DNA, the CDR3 is TGCGCCAGCAGCTACCGCGAGGGTTGGGATACGCAGTATTTT.

The genes are TRBV28 and TRBJ1-4; 9 nucleotides agree with TRBD1. The V and J ends lost 4 bases and 1 base, in that order; junction bases with no gene match: 10. This CDR3 comprises 18 residues. The germline gives CDR1 MDHEN, CDR2 SYDVKM. CDR3 in amino acids: CASSSGTGKDRTNEKLFF. CDR3 nucleotide sequence: TGTGCCAGCAGTTCCGGGACAGGGAAAGACAGAACTAATGAAAAACTGTTTTTT.

The genes are TRBV18 and TRBJ2-5, with D uncertain. V lost 3 bases to trimming and J lost 5 bases, with 10 bases between them. CDR1 and CDR2 (germline): KGHSH, LQKENI. This CDR3 has 13 residues. The CDR3 sequence is CASSPVTRETQYF. The CDR3 DNA is TGTGCCAGCTCACCGGTAACCCGGGAGACCCAGTACTTC. The variable domain in full, with the rest retrieved from reference TRBV18 and TRBJ2-5, is NAGVMQNPRHLVRRRGQEARLRCSPMKGHSHVYWYRQLPEEGLKFMVYLQKENIIDESGMPKERFSAEFPKEGPSILRIQQVVRGDSAAYFCASSPVTRETQYFGPGTRLLVL.

The chain couples TRBV28 to TRBJ2-5; D gene uncertain. Germline V gives CDR1 MDHEN, CDR2 SYDVKM. There are 12 residues in the CDR3. Trimming stripped 6 bases from V and 2 bases from J, with 7 bases between. The CDR3 sequence is CASRGRQETQYF. CDR3 coding DNA: TGTGCCAGCAGAGGCAGGCAAGAGACCCAGTACTTC. Complete variable domain (other parts from reference TRBV28 and TRBJ2-5): DVKVTQSSRYLVKRTGEKVFLECVQDMDHENMFWYRQDPGLGLRLIYFSYDVKMKEKGDIPEGYSVSREKKERFSLILESASTNQTSMYLCASRGRQETQYFGPGTRLLVL.

The chain employs TRBV9 and TRBJ2-7; 8 nucleotides line up with TRBD2. V dropped 2 bases and J dropped 7; count of bases not matched to a gene: 8. In germline, CDR1 is SGDLS, CDR2 YYNGEE. CDR3 size: 14 residues. In nucleotides, the CDR3 is TGTGCCAGCAGCGTGAGGGGACTAGGCGGGGAGCAGTACTTC. Its translation is CASSVRGLGGEQYF.

The J gene is TRBJ2-6, the V gene TRBV4-1; no definite D call. CDR3 length equals 19 residues. V was shortened by 1 base and J by 1 base, with 17 bases between the two germline ends. The germline gives CDR1 MGHRA, CDR2 YSYEKL. CDR3 residues: CASSQVQYASVSGANVLTF. In DNA form, the CDR3 reads TGCGCCAGCAGCCAAGTTCAGTATGCAAGCGTGTCTGGGGCCAACGTCCTGACTTTC.

The V gene is TRBV5-4, the J gene TRBJ2-1, with 14 bases that match TRBD2. CDR3 length: 16 residues. After removal of 4 bases from V and 4 bases from J, the junction contained 4 bases not matched to a gene. Germline V lookup: CDR1 SGHNT, CDR2 YYREEE (reference sequence). CDR3 sequence reads: CASSQGTSGGYNEQFF. The DNA of the CDR3 is TGTGCCAGCAGCCAAGGGACTAGCGGGGGTTACAATGAGCAGTTCTTC.